Sequencing of this T cell receptor beta chain was carried out in a study of T-cell reconstitution after alpha-beta-depleted transplantation in children. It was with unique molecular identifiers that the TCRbeta library was prepared. MiXCR, applied by TCRdb to the PCR reads, yields one record per CDR3 protein. Counted here are 900,000 or so distinct CDR3 sequences, roughly 15% occurring once; the ten biggest clones make up around 4.5%. This clonotype was seen ten or more times. In germline, CDR1 is LGHNA, CDR2 YNFKEQ. The CDR3 consists of 16 residues. Trimming took 1 base from V and 2 from J; bases not matched to a gene: 5.

The V call is TRBV4-2, the J call TRBJ2-7; 10 bases are a match to TRBD2. This clonotype originated in a male patient between 5 and 17 years old who had a stem cell transplant for acute lymphoblastic leukemia, so the T cells may come from the graft donor. The source material was PBMCs, mostly from graft donor cells, sampled 360 days after TCRalphabeta/CD19-depleted stem cell transplant. CDR3 DNA sequence: TGTGCCAGCAGCCAAGTAGTTAGCGGGAGGACCTACGAGCAGTACTTC. It is translated as CASSQVVSGRTYEQYF.